This T cell receptor beta chain was captured in a study of blood T cell repertoires in COVID-19. The wider study: The samples span acute and convalescent COVID-19 from the United States, Italy and Spain.

Looked up from germline, CDR1 is SGHKS and CDR2 is YYEKEE (reference sequence). V lost 1 base, J lost 0 bases, and 6 bases stayed unmatched. This CDR3 region has 17 residues. As originally analysed: From reference gene primer amplification, estimates of nucleated cell counts were derived. Produced via immunoSEQ multiplex PCR; TCRdb's table is partial and in-frame only. V and J calls plus clone size are reproduced from that table; the DNA served to infer D and trimming. Here the sample spans 310,000 or so clones, around nine tenths being singletons. The clonotype comes from a woman younger than 45 with COVID-19, enrolled during active disease. Material for sequencing was peripheral blood. The chain carries TRBV5-5 and TRBJ2-4; 8 bases match TRBD2. DNA of the CDR3: TGTGCCAGCAGCTTGAGGCTAGCGGGTCTAGCCAAAAACATTCAGTACTTC. It codes for CASSLRLAGLAKNIQYF.